The following is a T cell receptor (beta chain) sequence with its context. There is no known antigen for this receptor. No much larger clone exists at a distance of one base, and base qualities are not known. The data were taken from a study of T-cell memory formation after mild COVID-19 (dated by TCRdb to the early 2020s). As for the study more broadly: Most TCR sequence clusters were specific to one of the two donors. Longitudinal TCRalpha and TCRbeta repertoire sequencing tracked T-cell clones expanding and contracting after mild COVID-19 in a couple of donors. The cohort was made up of two young adult volunteers, one female and one male, who were previously healthy. The paper as a whole reports these results and caveats: The detection of some responding clones in pre-infection memory suggests that pre-existing cross-reactive memory T cells joined the SARS-CoV-2 response. Balanced CD4/CD8 phenotypes were observed for clones contracting from day 15 to 85, whereas a bias towards CD4+ was observed for a second wave of clones expanding from day 15 to 37. Contracting CD4+ clones appeared mostly in the CM and EM memory subsets, whereas CD8+ clones were enriched in EMRA. The study included only a couple of mild cases, and larger cohorts that include severe cases with pre-infection samples were judged to be necessary. SARS-CoV-2 specificity was not confirmed for the second-wave clones peaking on day 37.

For CDR1 and CDR2, the germline V gene lists SQVTM and ANQGSEA. Relative to germline, V is 5 bases shorter and J is 4 bases shorter, with 11 bases between their ends. The CDR3 contains 13 residues, cysteine and phenylalanine counted. CDR3 DNA is the only sequence kept; it has 39 bases, read in frame from the first base. PBMCs were isolated by Ficoll-Paque density gradient centrifugation. TCRdb lists the instrument as Illumina NovaSeq 6000. TCRalpha and TCRbeta cDNA libraries were built by 5'RACE with constant-segment primers, adding sample barcodes and unique molecular identifiers. Trizol reagent was used to extract RNA from every sample. Library amplification was performed in two PCR steps, and a second sample barcode and Illumina TruSeq adapters were introduced in the second step. Sequencing of libraries was performed on an Illumina NovaSeq with 2 x 150 bp paired-end reads. As for the authors' bioinformatics: Reads were demultiplexed and collapsed into UMI-guided consensus sequences with migec v1.2.7. Using mixcr v2.1.11, the UMI consensuses were aligned to TRA and TRB V and J templates and assembled into clonotypes. Expanded or contracted clonotypes were those called significant by both edgeR and NoisET, with noise models trained on biological replicates. For edgeR calls, the cutoffs were a false discovery rate-adjusted p below 0.01 and a log2 fold-change threshold of 1. PCA with hierarchical clustering of max-normalized trajectories of the 1000 most abundant clonotypes was used as exploratory dynamics analysis. The CD4 or CD8 phenotype of responding clones was assigned using the separately sequenced CD4+ and CD8+ repertoires. The public reads were quality trimmed at Q25 with fastp and then assembled into clones with MiXCR by TCRdb, keeping productive beta chains. Under each unique CDR3 protein, matching rows form one entry showing the most common genes and DNA. TCRdb, not the authors, supplied the V and J calls. In this sample the table shows around 300,000 distinct CDR3 sequences, about 13% of which occur a single time. Jointly, the top ten make up 22% of the sample.

The origin of this receptor is a man aged 18 to 29 who had mild COVID-19 (a few samples of this study predate the infection). The sample titles of this study are shuffled in the database, so cell type and time point are left out; the donor was told from shared clones. Sequenced sample: PBMCs or a T cell subset sorted from them (not recorded which). The sequence links TRBV29-1 to TRBJ1-4; the D gene is perhaps TRBD1, on 5 matching bases. CDR3 sequence: CSVRGRFNEKLFF. The sequenced DNA: TGCAGCGTTCGGGGCCGGTTTAATGAAAAACTGTTTTTT.